This T cell receptor beta chain was sequenced for a study of shared clonotypes between healthy human individuals. About the study: Donors, aged 18 to 49, were a couple of women and a few men.

Sequencing of unsorted PBMC DNA was carried out using ten immunoSEQ deep assay plates. Produced via immunoSEQ multiplex PCR; TCRdb's table is partial and in-frame only. The sample yields roughly 490,000 clones, 60% to 85% seen once. Germline assignment: CDR1 LNHDA and CDR2 SQIVND (reference sequence). V lost 5 bases to trimming and J lost 12 bases, with 19 bases between them. CDR3 length equals 13 residues. The rearrangement uses TRBV19 and TRBJ1-1; D call uncertain. This clonotype was sampled from a woman between 35 and 50 years old in good health. Some clones in this sample may be carry-over from other donors' samples. The specimen sequenced was PBMCs. DNA for the CDR3: TGTGCCAGTAGTGTTATCCCTACGGCAAATCCTTTCTTT. Residues: CASSVIPTANPFF.